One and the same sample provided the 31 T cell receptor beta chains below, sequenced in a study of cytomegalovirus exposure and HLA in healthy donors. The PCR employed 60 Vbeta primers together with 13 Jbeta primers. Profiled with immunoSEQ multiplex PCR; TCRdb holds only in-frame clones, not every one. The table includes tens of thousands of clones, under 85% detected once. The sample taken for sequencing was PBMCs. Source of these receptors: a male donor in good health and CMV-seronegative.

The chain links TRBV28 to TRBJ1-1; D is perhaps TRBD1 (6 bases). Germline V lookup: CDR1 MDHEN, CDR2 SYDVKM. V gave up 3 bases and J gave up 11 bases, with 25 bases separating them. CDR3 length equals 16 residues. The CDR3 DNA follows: TGTGCCAGCAGTTTGGTTCTTCAGCCAGGGGTGATTGGCGCTTTCTTT. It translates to CASSLVLQPGVIGAFF.

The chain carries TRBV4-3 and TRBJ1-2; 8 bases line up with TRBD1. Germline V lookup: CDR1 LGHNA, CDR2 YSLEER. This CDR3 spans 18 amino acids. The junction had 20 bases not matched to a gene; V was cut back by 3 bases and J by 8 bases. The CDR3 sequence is CASSQGGVLSSTGAGYTF. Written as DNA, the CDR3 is TGCGCCAGCAGCCAGGGGGGCGTCTTATCTTCGACAGGGGCGGGCTACACCTTC.

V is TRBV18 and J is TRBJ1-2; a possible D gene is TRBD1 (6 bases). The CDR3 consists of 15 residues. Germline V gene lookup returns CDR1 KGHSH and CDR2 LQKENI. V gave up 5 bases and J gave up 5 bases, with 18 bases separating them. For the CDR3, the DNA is TGTGCCAGCTCATCTGGACAGACGCTTCTGTATGGCTACACCTTC. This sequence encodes CASSSGQTLLYGYTF.

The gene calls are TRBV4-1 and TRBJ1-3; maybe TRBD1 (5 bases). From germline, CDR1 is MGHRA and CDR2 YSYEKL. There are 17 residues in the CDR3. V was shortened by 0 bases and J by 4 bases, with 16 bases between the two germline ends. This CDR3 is CASSQDGGPLRGNTIYF. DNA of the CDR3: TGCGCCAGCAGCCAAGACGGGGGACCCCTCCGGGGAAACACCATATATTTT.

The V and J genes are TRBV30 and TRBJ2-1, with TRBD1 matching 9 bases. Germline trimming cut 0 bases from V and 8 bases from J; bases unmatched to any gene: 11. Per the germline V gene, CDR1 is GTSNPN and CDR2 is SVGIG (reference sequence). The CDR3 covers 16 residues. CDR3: CAWSVLPDRGIYEQFF. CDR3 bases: TGTGCCTGGAGTGTACTCCCGGACAGGGGTATCTATGAGCAGTTCTTC.

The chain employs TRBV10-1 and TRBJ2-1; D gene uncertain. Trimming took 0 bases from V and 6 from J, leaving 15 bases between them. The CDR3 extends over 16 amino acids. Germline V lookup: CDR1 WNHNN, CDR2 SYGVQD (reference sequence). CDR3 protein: CASSESRAPLGNEQFF. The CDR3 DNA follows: TGCGCCAGCAGTGAGTCCCGAGCGCCGTTGGGCAATGAGCAGTTCTTC.

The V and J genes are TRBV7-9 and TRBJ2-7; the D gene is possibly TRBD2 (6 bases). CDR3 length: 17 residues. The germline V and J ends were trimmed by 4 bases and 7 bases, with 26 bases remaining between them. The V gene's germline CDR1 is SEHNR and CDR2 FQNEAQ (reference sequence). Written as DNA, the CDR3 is TGTGCCAGCAGCTCGAACTTGATAGCGGCTCCCGCGGGGGAGCAGTACTTC. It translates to CASSSNLIAAPAGEQYF.

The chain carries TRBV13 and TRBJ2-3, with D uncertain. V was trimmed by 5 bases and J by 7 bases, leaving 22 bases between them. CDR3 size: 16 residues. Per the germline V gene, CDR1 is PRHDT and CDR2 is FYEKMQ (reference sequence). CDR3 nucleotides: TGTGCCAGCAGCCGGAAATTGACGGGTGGATCGAATACGCAGTATTTT. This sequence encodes CASSRKLTGGSNTQYF. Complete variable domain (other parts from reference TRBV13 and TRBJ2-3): AAGVIQSPRHLIKEKRETATLKCYPIPRHDTVYWYQQGPGQDPQFLISFYEKMQSDKGSIPDRFSAQQFSDYHSELNMSSLELGDSALYFCASSRKLTGGSNTQYFGPGTRLTVL.

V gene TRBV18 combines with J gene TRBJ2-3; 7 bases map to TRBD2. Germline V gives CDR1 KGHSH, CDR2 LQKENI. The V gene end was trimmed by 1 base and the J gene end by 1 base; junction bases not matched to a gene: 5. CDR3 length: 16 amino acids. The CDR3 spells CASSPRGEGRTDTQYF. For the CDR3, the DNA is TGTGCCAGCTCACCACGGGGGGAGGGCCGCACAGATACGCAGTATTTT.

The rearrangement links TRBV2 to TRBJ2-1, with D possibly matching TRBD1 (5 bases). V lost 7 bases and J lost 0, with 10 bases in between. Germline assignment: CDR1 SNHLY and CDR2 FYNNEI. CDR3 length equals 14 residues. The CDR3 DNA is TGTGCCAGCAAGGTTGACAGCTCCTACAATGAGCAGTTCTTC. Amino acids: CASKVDSSYNEQFF.

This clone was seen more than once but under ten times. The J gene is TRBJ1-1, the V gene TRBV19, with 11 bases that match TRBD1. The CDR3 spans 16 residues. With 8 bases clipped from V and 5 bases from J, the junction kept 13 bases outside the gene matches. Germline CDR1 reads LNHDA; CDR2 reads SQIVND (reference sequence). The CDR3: CASCRGQGEGRTEAFF. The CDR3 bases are TGTGCCAGTTGTAGGGGACAGGGGGAGGGCAGGACTGAAGCTTTCTTT. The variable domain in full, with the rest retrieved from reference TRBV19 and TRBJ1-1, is DGGITQSPKYLFRKEGQNVTLSCEQNLNHDAMYWYRQDPGQGLRLIYYSQIVNDFQKGDIAEGYSVSREKKESFPLTVTSAQKNPTAFYLCASCRGQGEGRTEAFFGQGTRLTVV.

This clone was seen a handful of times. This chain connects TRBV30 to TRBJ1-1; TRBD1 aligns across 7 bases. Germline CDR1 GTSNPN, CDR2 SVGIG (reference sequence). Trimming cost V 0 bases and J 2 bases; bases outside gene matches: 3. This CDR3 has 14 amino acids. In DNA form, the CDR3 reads TGTGCCTGGAGTGTTCAGGGGGGCAACACTGAAGCTTTCTTT. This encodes CAWSVQGGNTEAFF.

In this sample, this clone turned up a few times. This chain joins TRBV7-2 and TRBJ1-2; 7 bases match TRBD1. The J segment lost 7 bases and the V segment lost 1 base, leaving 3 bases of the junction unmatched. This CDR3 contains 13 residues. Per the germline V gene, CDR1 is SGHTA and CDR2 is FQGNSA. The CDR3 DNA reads TGTGCCAGCAGCTTAGAACAGGGGTCTGGCTACACCTTC. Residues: CASSLEQGSGYTF.

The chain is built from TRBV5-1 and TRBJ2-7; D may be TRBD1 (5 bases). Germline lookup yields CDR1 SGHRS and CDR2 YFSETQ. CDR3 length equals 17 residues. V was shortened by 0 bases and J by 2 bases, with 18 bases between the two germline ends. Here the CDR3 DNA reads TGCGCCAGCAGCTTGGACCCCCCGACAGTAAACCCCTACGAGCAGTACTTC. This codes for CASSLDPPTVNPYEQYF.

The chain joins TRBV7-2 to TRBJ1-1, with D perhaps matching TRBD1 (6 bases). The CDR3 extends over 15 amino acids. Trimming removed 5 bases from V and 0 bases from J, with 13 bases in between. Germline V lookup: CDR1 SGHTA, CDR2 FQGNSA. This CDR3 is CASSPWDIMNTEAFF. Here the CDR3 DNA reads TGTGCCAGCAGCCCGTGGGACATCATGAACACTGAAGCTTTCTTT.

In DNA, the CDR3 is TGTGCCAGCAGTGGGTCAGGGCCCCAGCATTTT. Protein product: CASSGSGPQHF. The rearrangement links TRBV27 to TRBJ1-5; D unresolved. V gave up 5 bases and J gave up 9 bases, with 8 bases separating them. Germline CDR1 MNHEY, CDR2 SMNVEV (reference sequence). This CDR3 has 11 residues.

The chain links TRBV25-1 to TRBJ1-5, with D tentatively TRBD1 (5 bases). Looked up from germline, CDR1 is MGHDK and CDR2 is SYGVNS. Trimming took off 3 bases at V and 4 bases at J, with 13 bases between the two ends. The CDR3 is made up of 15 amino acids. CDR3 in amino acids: CASSELHKGNQPQHF. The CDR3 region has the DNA TGTGCCAGCAGTGAGTTACACAAGGGGAATCAGCCCCAGCATTTT.

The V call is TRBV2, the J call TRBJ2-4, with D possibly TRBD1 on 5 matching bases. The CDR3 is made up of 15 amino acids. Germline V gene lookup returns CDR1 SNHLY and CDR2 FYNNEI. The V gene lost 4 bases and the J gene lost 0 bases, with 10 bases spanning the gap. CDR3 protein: CASSVDSIAKNIQYF. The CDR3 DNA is TGTGCCAGCAGTGTAGACAGTATAGCCAAAAACATTCAGTACTTC.

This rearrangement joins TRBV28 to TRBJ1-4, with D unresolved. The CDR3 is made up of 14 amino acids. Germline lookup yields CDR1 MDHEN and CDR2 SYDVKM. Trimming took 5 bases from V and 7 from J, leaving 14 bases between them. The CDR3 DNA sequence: TGTGCCAGCAGTCCGCGGGTCAGAAGTGAAAAACTGTTTTTT. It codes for CASSPRVRSEKLFF.

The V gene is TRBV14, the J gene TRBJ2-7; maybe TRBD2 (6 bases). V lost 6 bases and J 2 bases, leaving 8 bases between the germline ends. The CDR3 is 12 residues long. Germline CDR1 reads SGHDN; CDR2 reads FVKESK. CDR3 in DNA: TGTGCCAGCAGGGGGGGTGCCTACGAGCAGTACTTC. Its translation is CASRGGAYEQYF.

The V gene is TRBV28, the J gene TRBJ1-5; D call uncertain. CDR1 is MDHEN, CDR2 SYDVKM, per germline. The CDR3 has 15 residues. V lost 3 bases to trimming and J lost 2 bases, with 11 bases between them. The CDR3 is CASSLRTGGNQPQHF. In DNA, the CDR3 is TGTGCCAGCAGTTTGAGGACTGGGGGCAATCAGCCCCAGCATTTT.

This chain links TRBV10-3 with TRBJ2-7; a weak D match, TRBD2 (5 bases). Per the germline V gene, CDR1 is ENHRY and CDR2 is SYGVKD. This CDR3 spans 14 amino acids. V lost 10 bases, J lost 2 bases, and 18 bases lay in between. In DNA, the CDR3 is TGTGCCAAGGGCGTCAAGTGGAGGACCTACGAGCAGTACTTC. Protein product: CAKGVKWRTYEQYF.

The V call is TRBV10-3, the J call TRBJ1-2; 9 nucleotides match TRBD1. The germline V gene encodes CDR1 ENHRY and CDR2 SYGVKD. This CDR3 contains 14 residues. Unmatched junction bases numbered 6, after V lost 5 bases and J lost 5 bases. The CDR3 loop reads CAISSTGGDYGYTF. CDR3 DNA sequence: TGTGCCATCAGTTCCACAGGGGGCGATTATGGCTACACCTTC.

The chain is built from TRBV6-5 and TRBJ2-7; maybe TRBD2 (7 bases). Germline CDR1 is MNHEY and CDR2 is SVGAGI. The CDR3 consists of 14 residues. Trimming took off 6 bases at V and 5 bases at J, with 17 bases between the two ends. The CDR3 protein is CASRGSRGAHEQYF. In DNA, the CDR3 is TGTGCCAGCAGAGGAAGCCGGGGGGCCCACGAGCAGTACTTC.

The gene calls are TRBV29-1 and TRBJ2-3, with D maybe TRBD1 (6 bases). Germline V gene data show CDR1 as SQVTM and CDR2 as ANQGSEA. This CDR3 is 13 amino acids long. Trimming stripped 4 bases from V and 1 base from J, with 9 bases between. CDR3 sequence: CSVVQGGTDTQYF. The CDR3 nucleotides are TGCAGCGTTGTACAGGGAGGCACAGATACGCAGTATTTT.

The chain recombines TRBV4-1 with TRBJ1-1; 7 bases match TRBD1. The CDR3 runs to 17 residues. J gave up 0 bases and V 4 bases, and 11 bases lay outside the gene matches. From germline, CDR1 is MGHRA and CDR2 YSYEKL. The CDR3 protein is CASSRTGTDALNTEAFF. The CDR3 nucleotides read TGCGCCAGCAGCCGTACCGGGACAGACGCCTTGAACACTGAAGCTTTCTTT.

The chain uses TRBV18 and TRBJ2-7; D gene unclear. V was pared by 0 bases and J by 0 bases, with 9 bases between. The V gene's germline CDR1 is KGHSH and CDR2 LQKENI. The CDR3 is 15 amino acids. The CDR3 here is CASSPPERSSYEQYF. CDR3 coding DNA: TGTGCCAGCTCACCACCTGAAAGGAGCTCCTACGAGCAGTACTTC.

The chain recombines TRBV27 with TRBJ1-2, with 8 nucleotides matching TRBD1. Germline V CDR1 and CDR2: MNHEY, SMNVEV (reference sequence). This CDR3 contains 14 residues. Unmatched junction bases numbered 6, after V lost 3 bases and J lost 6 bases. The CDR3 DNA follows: TGTGCCAGCAGTTTTCTGGACAGGGCTAATGGCTACACCTTC. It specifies CASSFLDRANGYTF.

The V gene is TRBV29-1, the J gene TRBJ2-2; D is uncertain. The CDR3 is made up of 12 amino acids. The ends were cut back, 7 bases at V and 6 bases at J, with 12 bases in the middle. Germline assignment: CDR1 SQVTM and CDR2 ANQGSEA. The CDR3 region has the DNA TGCAGCGCCCGAATGGTAGCCGGGGAGCTGTTTTTT. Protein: CSARMVAGELFF.

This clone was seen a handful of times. The CDR3 DNA is TGTGCCAGCGATAACGGCCCAATCGGGTTTGCTTTCTTT. It specifies CASDNGPIGFAFF. The chain employs TRBV28 and TRBJ1-1; D is uncertain. Germline V gene sequence: CDR1 MDHEN, CDR2 SYDVKM. This CDR3 contains 13 residues. Trimming cost V 8 bases and J 11 bases, with 21 bases left between them.

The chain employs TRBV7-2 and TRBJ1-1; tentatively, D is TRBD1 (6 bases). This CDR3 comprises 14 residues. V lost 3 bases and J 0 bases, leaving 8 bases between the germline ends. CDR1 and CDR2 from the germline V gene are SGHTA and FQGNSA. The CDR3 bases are TGTGCCAGCAGCTTTAACAGGGTGAACACTGAAGCTTTCTTT. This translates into CASSFNRVNTEAFF. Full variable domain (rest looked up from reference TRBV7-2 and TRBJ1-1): GAGVSQSPSNKVTEKGKDVELRCDPISGHTALYWYRQSLGQGLEFLIYFQGNSAPDKSGLPSDRFSAERTGGSVSTLTIQRTQQEDSAVYLCASSFNRVNTEAFFGQGTRLTVV.